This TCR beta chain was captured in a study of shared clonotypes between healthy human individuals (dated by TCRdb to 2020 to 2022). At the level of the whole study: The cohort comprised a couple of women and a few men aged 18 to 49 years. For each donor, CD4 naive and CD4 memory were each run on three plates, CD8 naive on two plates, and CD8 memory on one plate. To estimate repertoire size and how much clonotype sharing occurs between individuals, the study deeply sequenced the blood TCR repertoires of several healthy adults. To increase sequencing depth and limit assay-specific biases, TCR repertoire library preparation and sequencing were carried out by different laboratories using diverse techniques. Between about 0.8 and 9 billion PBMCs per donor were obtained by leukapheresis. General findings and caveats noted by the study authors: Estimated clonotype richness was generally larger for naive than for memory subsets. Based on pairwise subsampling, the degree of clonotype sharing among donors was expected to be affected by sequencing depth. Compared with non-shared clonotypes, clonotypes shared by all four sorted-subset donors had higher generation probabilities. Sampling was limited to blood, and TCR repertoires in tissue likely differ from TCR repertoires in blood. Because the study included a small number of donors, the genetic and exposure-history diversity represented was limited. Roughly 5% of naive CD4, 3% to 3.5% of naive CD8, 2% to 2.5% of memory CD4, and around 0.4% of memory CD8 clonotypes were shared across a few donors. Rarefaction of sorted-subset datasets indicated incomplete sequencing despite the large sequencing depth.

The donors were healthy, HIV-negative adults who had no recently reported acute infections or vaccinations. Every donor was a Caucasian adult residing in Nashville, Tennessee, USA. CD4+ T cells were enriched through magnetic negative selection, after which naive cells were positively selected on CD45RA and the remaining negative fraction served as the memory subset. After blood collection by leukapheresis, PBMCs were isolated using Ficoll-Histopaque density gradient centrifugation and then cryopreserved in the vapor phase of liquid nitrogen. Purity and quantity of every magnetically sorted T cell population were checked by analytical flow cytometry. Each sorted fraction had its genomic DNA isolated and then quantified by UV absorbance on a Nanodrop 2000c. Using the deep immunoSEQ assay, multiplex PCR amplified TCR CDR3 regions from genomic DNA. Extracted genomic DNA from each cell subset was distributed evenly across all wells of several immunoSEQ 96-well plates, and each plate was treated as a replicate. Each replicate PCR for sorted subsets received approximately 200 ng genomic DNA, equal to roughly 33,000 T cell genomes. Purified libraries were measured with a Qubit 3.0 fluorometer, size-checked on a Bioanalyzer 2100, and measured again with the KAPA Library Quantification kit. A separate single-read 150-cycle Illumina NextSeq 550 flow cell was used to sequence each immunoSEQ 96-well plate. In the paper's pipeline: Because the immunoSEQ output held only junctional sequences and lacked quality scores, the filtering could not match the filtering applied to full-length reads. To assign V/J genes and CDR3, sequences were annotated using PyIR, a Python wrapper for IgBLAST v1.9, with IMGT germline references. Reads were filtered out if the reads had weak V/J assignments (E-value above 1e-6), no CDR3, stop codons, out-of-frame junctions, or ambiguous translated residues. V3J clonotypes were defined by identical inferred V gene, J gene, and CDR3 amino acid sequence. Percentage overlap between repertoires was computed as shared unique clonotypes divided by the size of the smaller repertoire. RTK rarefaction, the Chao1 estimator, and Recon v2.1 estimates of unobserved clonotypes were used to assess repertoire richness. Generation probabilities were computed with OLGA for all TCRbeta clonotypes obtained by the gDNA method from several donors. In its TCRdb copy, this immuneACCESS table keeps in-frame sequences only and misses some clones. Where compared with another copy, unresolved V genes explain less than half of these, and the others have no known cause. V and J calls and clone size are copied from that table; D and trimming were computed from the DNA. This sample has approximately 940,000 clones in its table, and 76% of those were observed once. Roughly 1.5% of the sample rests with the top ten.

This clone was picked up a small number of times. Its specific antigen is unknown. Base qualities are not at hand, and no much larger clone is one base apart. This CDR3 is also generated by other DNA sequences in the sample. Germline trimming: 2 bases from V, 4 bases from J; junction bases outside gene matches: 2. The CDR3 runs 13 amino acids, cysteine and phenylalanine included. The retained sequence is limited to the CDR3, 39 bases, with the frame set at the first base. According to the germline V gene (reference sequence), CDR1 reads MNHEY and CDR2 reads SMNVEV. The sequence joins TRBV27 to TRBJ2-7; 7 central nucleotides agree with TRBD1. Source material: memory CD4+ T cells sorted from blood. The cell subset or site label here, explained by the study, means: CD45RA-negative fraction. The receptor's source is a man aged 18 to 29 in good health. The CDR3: CASSLARGYEQYF. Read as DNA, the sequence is TGTGCCAGCAGTTTAGCCAGGGGGTACGAGCAGTACTTC.